Each of the 14 T cell receptor beta chains below was sequenced from the same sample in a study of shared clonotypes between healthy human individuals. Sequencing used immunoSEQ multiplex PCR; TCRdb keeps in-frame clones, though not all of them. The sample records about 1.5 million clones, 98% being singletons. Input material: naive CD4+ T cells sorted from blood. Stated subset: CD45RA+ positively selected. The source is a young man in good health.

The genes are TRBV5-4 and TRBJ1-1; D possibly corresponds to TRBD1 (5 bases). The CDR3 sequence is 13 residues long. Deletions cut 1 base from V and 7 bases from J, with 11 bases between. From germline, CDR1 is SGHNT and CDR2 YYREEE (reference sequence). The CDR3 DNA reads TGTGCCAGCAGCTTGATGGACAAACATGAAGCTTTCTTT. Translated: CASSLMDKHEAFF.

In regard to this clone: Other DNA sequences in this sample translate to the same CDR3. The rearrangement uses TRBV4-2 and TRBJ2-7; D gene ambiguous. The germline CDR1 and CDR2 sequences are LGHNA and YNFKEQ. Trimming shortened V by 0 bases and J by 0 bases, and 6 bases separated the two germline ends. This CDR3 region has 14 residues. This chain's CDR3 is CASSQDLSSYEQYF. In DNA form, the CDR3 reads TGTGCCAGCAGCCAAGATTTGAGCTCCTACGAGCAGTACTTC.

The chain couples TRBV14 to TRBJ2-5; 13 nucleotides line up with TRBD2. The CDR3 is 16 residues long. Looked up from germline, CDR1 is SGHDN and CDR2 is FVKESK. Trimming removed 5 bases from V and 4 bases from J; junction bases left unmatched: 7. The CDR3 is CASSSPGLAGTETQYF. The CDR3 DNA follows: TGTGCCAGCAGCTCTCCGGGACTAGCGGGAACAGAGACCCAGTACTTC.

V usage is TRBV5-4 and J usage is TRBJ2-5; 7 positions agree with TRBD2. The CDR3 covers 14 residues. CDR1 and CDR2 from the germline V gene are SGHNT and YYREEE (reference sequence). Trimming at V came to 2 bases and at J to 3 bases, leaving 4 bases not matched to a gene. The CDR3 is CASSFFLAEETQYF. Here the CDR3 DNA reads TGTGCCAGCAGCTTCTTCCTAGCGGAAGAGACCCAGTACTTC.

V gene TRBV9 combines with J gene TRBJ2-3, with TRBD2 identical over 7 bases. This CDR3 spans 15 amino acids. Germline lookup yields CDR1 SGDLS and CDR2 YYNGEE. Trimming cost V 0 bases and J 7 bases; bases outside gene matches: 8. The CDR3 protein is CASSVGGRGPNTQYF. The CDR3 DNA is TGTGCCAGCAGCGTAGGCGGGAGAGGTCCAAATACGCAGTATTTT.

A word on this clone: In the same sample, other DNA sequences code for this CDR3. CDR3 protein: CASSLGGRGTDTQYF. CDR3 DNA sequence: TGTGCCAGCAGCTTAGGCGGTCGGGGCACAGATACGCAGTATTTT. This chain joins TRBV7-6 and TRBJ2-3; D ambiguous. This CDR3 is built from 15 residues. With 1 base removed from V and 1 base from J, the gap between germline ends came to 9 bases. Per the germline V gene, CDR1 is SGHVS and CDR2 is FNYEAQ.

The chain is built from TRBV28 and TRBJ2-7, with D perhaps matching TRBD1 (6 bases). Between the trimmed V and J ends, which lost 6 bases and 0 bases, there was a span of 15 bases. Germline values: CDR1 MDHEN, CDR2 SYDVKM. This CDR3 comprises 15 residues. The DNA of the CDR3 is TGTGCCAGCAGACCCGGGACATTGATCTCCTACGAGCAGTACTTC. Protein: CASRPGTLISYEQYF.

This clone was counted a single time. The chain carries TRBV11-2 and TRBJ1-1, with TRBD1 matching over 7 bases. The CDR3 consists of 13 residues. J was trimmed by 5 bases and V by 4 bases; bases with no gene match: 4. Germline lookup yields CDR1 SGHAT and CDR2 FQNNGV. The DNA for the CDR3 is TGTGCCAGCAGCTCGACAGGGACTACTGAAGCTTTCTTT. Amino acid sequence: CASSSTGTTEAFF. Together with reference TRBV11-2 and TRBJ1-1, the CDR3 gives the full variable domain: EAGVAQSPRYKIIEKRQSVAFWCNPISGHATLYWYQQILGQGPKLLIQFQNNGVVDDSQLPKDRFSAERLKGVDSTLKIQPAKLEDSAVYLCASSSTGTTEAFFGQGTRLTVV.

This chain links TRBV18 with TRBJ2-5; D unresolved. The length of the CDR3 is 13 residues. Germline V lookup: CDR1 KGHSH, CDR2 LQKENI. The V and J ends lost 2 bases and 0 bases respectively, with 4 bases between them. This chain's CDR3 is CASSPLYQETQYF. As DNA, the CDR3 is TGTGCCAGCTCACCATTGTACCAAGAGACCCAGTACTTC.

The chain carries TRBV2 and TRBJ2-1, with D tentatively TRBD1 (6 bases). Trimming removed 3 bases at V and 8 bases at J, with 14 bases between. Germline V CDR1 and CDR2: SNHLY, FYNNEI. CDR3 length: 14 residues. CDR3 nucleotide sequence: TGTGCCAGCAGTGACTCTGGCAGGGGTTATGAGCAGTTCTTC. This translates into CASSDSGRGYEQFF.

V usage is TRBV6-1 and J usage is TRBJ2-5, with D tentatively TRBD1 (6 bases). The germline V gene encodes CDR1 MNHNS and CDR2 SASEGT. V lost 6 bases and J lost 0, with 11 bases in between. There are 14 residues in the CDR3. DNA for the CDR3: TGTGCCAGCAGCGGCCAGGGGAACCAAGAGACCCAGTACTTC. Translated: CASSGQGNQETQYF.

J is TRBJ1-4 and V is TRBV5-5; no reliable D call. CDR3 length equals 12 residues. Germline assignment: CDR1 SGHKS and CDR2 YYEKEE (reference sequence). V lost 2 bases to trimming and J lost 8 bases, with 7 bases between them. This CDR3 is CASSFVGEKLFF. The DNA of the CDR3 is TGTGCCAGCAGCTTCGTAGGCGAAAAACTGTTTTTT.

This chain uses TRBV10-3 with TRBJ2-7, with TRBD1 matching over 7 bases. V shed 5 bases and J 1 base; nucleotides not matched to a gene: 5. CDR1 and CDR2 (germline): ENHRY, SYGVKD. This CDR3 has 14 residues. The CDR3 nucleotides read TGTGCCATCAGTTTCGGGACAGAATCCTACGAGCAGTACTTC. Translating it yields CAISFGTESYEQYF.

The chain couples TRBV20-1 to TRBJ1-5, with TRBD1 as a possible D gene (5 bases). This CDR3 is 11 amino acids long. CDR1 and CDR2 from the germline V gene are DFQATT and SNEGSKA (reference sequence). As DNA, the CDR3 is TGCAGCCGGGGGGGAAATCAGCCCCAGCATTTT. Translating it yields CSRGGNQPQHF.